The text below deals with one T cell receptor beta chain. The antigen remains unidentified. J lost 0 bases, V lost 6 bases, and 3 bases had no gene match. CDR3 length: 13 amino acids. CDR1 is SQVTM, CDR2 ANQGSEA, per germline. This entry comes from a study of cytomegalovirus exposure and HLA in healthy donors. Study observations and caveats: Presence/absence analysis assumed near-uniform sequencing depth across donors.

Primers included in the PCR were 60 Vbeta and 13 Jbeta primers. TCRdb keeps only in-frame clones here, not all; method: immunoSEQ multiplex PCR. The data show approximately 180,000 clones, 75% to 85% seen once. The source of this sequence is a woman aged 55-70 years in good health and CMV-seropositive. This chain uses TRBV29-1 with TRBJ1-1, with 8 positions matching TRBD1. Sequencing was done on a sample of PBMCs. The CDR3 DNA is TGCAGCGTGGCGGACAGGGTGAACACTGAAGCTTTCTTT. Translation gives CSVADRVNTEAFF.